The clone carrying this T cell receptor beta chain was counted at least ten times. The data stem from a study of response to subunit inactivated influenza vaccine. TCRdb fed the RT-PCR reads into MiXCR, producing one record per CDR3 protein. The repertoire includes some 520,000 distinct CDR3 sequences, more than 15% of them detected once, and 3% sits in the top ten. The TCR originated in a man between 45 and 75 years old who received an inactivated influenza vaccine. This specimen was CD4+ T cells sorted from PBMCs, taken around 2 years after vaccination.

The CDR3 loop reads CATKPRDSNNEQFF. As DNA, the CDR3 is TGTGCCACCAAACCCCGGGACAGTAACAATGAGCAGTTCTTC. This chain links TRBV15 with TRBJ2-1, with TRBD1 identical over 7 bases. There are 14 residues in the CDR3. The ends lost 7 bases at V and 5 bases at J; junction bases unmatched: 8. Germline values: CDR1 LNHNV, CDR2 YYDKDF (reference sequence).